This T cell receptor (beta chain) originates from a study of T-cell reconstitution after alpha-beta-depleted transplantation in children. For TCRbeta, the library was prepared with unique molecular identifiers. TCRdb passed the PCR reads through MiXCR, listing each CDR3 protein once. The sample contains about 440,000 distinct CDR3 sequences, over 40% of which appear only once. The CDR3 length is 14 residues. The V and J ends lost 1 base and 4 bases, in that order; junction bases with no gene match: 3. Germline V gives CDR1 DFQATT, CDR2 SNEGSKA (reference sequence). Sequencing used PBMCs, obtained before TCRalphabeta/CD19-depleted stem cell transplant. The TCR originated in a girl under 10 years old with aplastic anemia, due to receive a stem cell transplant. The rearrangement links TRBV20-1 to TRBJ1-5; 8 bases fit TRBD1. Here the CDR3 reads CSARAWDRNQPQHF. The CDR3 nucleotides are TGCAGTGCTAGAGCATGGGACAGGAATCAGCCCCAGCATTTT.